Within the sample, the clone carrying this T cell receptor (beta chain) is medium-sized. Its antigen is not identified. Time point here: sample taken at primary tumor resection. Patients with untreated early-stage non-small cell lung cancer, numbering approximately 79, were the donors. This specimen belongs to a study of spatial heterogeneity in lung cancer. Study results and caveats: Intratumoral expanded alpha and beta TCR counts were found to track tumor mutation counts.

V lost 3 bases to trimming and J lost 2 bases; unmatched junction nucleotides: 3. Per germline, CDR1 SNHLY and CDR2 FYNNEI. This CDR3 is 14 amino acids long. Every cDNA TCR molecule received its own unique molecular identifier. TCRdb recomputed calls from the 5' RACE reads with MiXCR, one row per CDR3 protein. This sample has 8,300 or so distinct CDR3 sequences, with around 8.4% found just once. The chain links TRBV2 to TRBJ2-5; 7 bases map to TRBD2. This clonotype was obtained from a male donor with early-stage non-small cell lung cancer. Sequences were derived from lung tumor tissue, sampled at surgery. The DNA for the CDR3 is TGTGCCAGCAGTGATCAGCGGGATCAAGAGACCCAGTACTTC. It encodes CASSDQRDQETQYF.